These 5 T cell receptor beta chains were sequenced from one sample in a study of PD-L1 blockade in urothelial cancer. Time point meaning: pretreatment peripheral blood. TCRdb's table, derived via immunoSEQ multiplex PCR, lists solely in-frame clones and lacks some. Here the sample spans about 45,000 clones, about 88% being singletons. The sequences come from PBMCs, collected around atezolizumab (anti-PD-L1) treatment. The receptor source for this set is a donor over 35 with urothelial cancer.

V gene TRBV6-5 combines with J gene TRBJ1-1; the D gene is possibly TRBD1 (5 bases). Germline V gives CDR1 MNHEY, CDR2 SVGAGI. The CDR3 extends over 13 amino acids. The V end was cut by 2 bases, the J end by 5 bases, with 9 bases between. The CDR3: CASSYTRQTEAFF. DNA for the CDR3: TGTGCCAGCAGTTACACAAGACAGACTGAAGCTTTCTTT.

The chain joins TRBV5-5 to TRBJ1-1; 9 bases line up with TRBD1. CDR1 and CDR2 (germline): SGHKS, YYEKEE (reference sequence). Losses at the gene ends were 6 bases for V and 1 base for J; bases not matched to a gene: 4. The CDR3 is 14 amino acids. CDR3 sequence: CASNRGLPNTEAFF. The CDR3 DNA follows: TGTGCCAGCAACAGGGGGCTTCCGAACACTGAAGCTTTCTTT.

The CDR3 nucleotides are TGCGCCAGCAGCCAACCTACAGGGATGTCTGAAAAACTGTTTTTT. Its protein product is CASSQPTGMSEKLFF. V usage is TRBV4-1 and J usage is TRBJ1-4, with a weak D call TRBD1 (6 bases). Trimming cost V 2 bases and J 7 bases, with 14 bases left between them. The CDR3 consists of 15 residues. CDR1 is MGHRA, CDR2 YSYEKL, per germline.

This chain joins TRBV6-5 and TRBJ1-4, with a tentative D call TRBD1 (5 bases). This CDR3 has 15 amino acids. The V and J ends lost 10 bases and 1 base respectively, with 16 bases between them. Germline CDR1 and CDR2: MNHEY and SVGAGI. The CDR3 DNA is TGTGCCACCCGCCCGTGGGGGGAAACTAATGAAAAACTGTTTTTT. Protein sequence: CATRPWGETNEKLFF.

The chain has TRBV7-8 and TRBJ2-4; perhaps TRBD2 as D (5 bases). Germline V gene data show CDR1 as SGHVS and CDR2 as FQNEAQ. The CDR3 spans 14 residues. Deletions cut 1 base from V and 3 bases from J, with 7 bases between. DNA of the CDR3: TGTGCCAGCAGCTTAGTTGGAGGCAAAAACATTCAGTACTTC. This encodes CASSLVGGKNIQYF.